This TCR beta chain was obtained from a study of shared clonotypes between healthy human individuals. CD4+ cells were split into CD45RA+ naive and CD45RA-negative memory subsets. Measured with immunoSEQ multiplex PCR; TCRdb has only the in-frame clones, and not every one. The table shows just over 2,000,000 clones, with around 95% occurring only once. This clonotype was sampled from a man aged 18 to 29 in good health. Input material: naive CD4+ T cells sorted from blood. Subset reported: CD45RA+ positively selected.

In DNA form, the CDR3 reads TGCGCCAGCAGCCAAGACAGGGACAGGGTAGGCGAAAAACTGTTTTTT. Translating gives CASSQDRDRVGEKLFF. This chain uses TRBV4-3 with TRBJ1-4; 9 positions agree with TRBD1. This CDR3 region has 16 residues. Germline-derived CDR1 and CDR2 are LGHNA and YSLEER. V shed 0 bases, J shed 8 bases, and the junction held 7 bases outside the gene matches.